This T cell receptor beta chain is drawn from a study of cytomegalovirus exposure and HLA in healthy donors. Sequencing was performed with immunoSEQ multiplex PCR; in TCRdb, only in-frame clones are kept and a portion is missing. The sample has some 150,000 clones; approximately 88% are singletons. Study-wide findings and caveats: Cytomegalovirus association was listed for under 200 TCR beta chains. Through in vitro validation, three CMV-associated chains were shown to be specific for CMV antigens.

Donors were drawn from the approximately 130-subject validation cohort, separate from the roughly 670-subject first cohort. The germline V and J ends were trimmed by 0 bases and 3 bases, with 17 bases remaining between them. The CDR3 spans 18 residues. Germline CDR1 is SGHTA and CDR2 is FQGNSA. About this clone itself: Its antigen is undetermined.

The receptor's source is a young man in good health and CMV-seropositive. V gene TRBV7-2 combines with J gene TRBJ1-4; D gene unclear. The sequencing sample was made of PBMCs. The CDR3 is CASSLAFVGSRSNEKLFF. CDR3 DNA: TGTGCCAGCAGCTTAGCCTTCGTAGGGAGTCGGTCTAATGAAAAACTGTTTTTT. Drawing the rest from reference TRBV7-2 and TRBJ1-4, the complete variable domain is GAGVSQSPSNKVTEKGKDVELRCDPISGHTALYWYRQSLGQGLEFLIYFQGNSAPDKSGLPSDRFSAERTGGSVSTLTIQRTQQEDSAVYLCASSLAFVGSRSNEKLFFGSGTQLSVL.